This TCR beta chain was profiled in a study of T cell responses to AZD1222 COVID-19 vaccine. Profiling relied on immunoSEQ multiplex PCR, and the TCRdb table lists in-frame clones only, not all of them. Here the sample spans 120,000 or so clones, less than 95% being singletons. V was pared by 1 base and J by 7 bases, with 10 bases between. Germline lookup yields CDR1 SGDLS and CDR2 YYNGEE. The CDR3 loop spans 13 amino acids. V usage is TRBV9 and J usage is TRBJ2-3; perhaps TRBD2 as D (6 bases). Specimen: peripheral blood, collected on day 0 of MenACWY control vaccination. This clonotype was obtained from an adult in good health. CDR3 sequence reads: CASSVTSTNTQYF. DNA for the CDR3: TGTGCCAGCAGCGTAACTAGCACGAATACGCAGTATTTT.